Listed here are 14 T cell receptor beta chains from one sample, sequenced in a study of T cell repertoires in cytomegalovirus infection. TCRdb re-called the reads with MiXCR, one entry per CDR3 protein. The repertoire holds fewer than 550,000 distinct CDR3 sequences, with under 40% as singletons. What was sequenced was PBMCs. Receptors originate from a human donor in good health (CMV status not recorded). Some clones in this sample may be carry-over from other donors' samples.

The genes are TRBV5-6 and TRBJ2-2; no clear D gene. V was clipped by 2 bases and J by 3 bases, with 11 bases between them. This CDR3 has 15 residues. The germline V gene has CDR1 SGHDT and CDR2 YYEEEE. CDR3 region: CASSFGVSDTGELFF. In DNA, the CDR3 is TGTGCCAGCAGCTTTGGGGTATCGGACACCGGGGAGCTGTTTTTT.

The genes are TRBV19 and TRBJ1-1, with unresolved D. Trimming pared 7 bases from V and 4 bases from J, leaving 22 bases between. CDR1 LNHDA and CDR2 SQIVND come from the germline V gene (reference sequence). The length of the CDR3 is 16 residues. CDR3 loop: CASIMWYGEVGTEAFF. The CDR3, as DNA: TGTGCCAGTATTATGTGGTATGGGGAAGTCGGCACTGAAGCTTTCTTT.

This clonotype has a handful of counts. This rearrangement joins TRBV2 to TRBJ1-5; D remains unclear. V was shortened by 4 bases and J by 10 bases, with 11 bases between the two germline ends. The CDR3 loop spans 12 amino acids. From germline, CDR1 is SNHLY and CDR2 FYNNEI. CDR3 in amino acids: CASSGPLGPQHF. Here the CDR3 DNA reads TGTGCCAGCAGTGGGCCGCTTGGACCCCAGCATTTT.

This clonotype was counted only a few times. The CDR3 spells CASSPGDRSPEGYTF. For the CDR3, the DNA is TGTGCCAGCAGTCCTGGGGACAGATCTCCTGAAGGCTACACCTTC. The rearrangement joins TRBV27 to TRBJ1-2, with 7 bases fitting TRBD1. The CDR3 length is 15 residues. J was trimmed by 8 bases and V by 5 bases; bases with no gene match: 14. Germline V gene sequence: CDR1 MNHEY, CDR2 SMNVEV (reference sequence).

V and J are TRBV10-1 and TRBJ2-1; a weak D match, TRBD1 (5 bases). The CDR3 totals 14 residues. Per germline, CDR1 WNHNN and CDR2 SYGVQD (reference sequence). The V end was cut by 5 bases, the J end by 8 bases, with 16 bases between. The CDR3 sequence is CASSRRQTSDEQFF. DNA for the CDR3: TGCGCCAGCAGTAGGAGACAGACCTCCGATGAGCAGTTCTTC.

This clonotype was detected a few times. V is TRBV5-4 and J is TRBJ1-1, with 7 bases fitting TRBD1. Trimming removed 0 bases from V and 5 bases from J; junction bases left unmatched: 7. Germline CDR1 SGHNT, CDR2 YYREEE (reference sequence). The CDR3 loop spans 15 amino acids. The CDR3 bases are TGTGCCAGCAGCTTGGCCGGGACAGCAGGGACTGAAGCTTTCTTT. As protein: CASSLAGTAGTEAFF. Filled out from reference TRBV5-4 and TRBJ1-1, the complete variable domain reads ETGVTQSPTHLIKTRGQQVTLRCSSQSGHNTVSWYQQALGQGPQFIFQYYREEENGRGNFPPRFSGLQFPNYSSELNVNALELDDSALYLCASSLAGTAGTEAFFGQGTRLTVV.

This chain uses TRBV5-1 with TRBJ1-1; D is ambiguous. This CDR3 is 15 amino acids long. V lost 0 bases and J 0 bases, leaving 9 bases between the germline ends. The germline V gene encodes CDR1 SGHRS and CDR2 YFSETQ. CDR3 residues: CASSLDGVLNTEAFF. The DNA for the CDR3 is TGCGCCAGCAGCTTGGATGGGGTTTTGAACACTGAAGCTTTCTTT. Full variable domain (outside the CDR3, taken from reference TRBV5-1 and TRBJ1-1): KAGVTQTPRYLIKTRGQQVTLSCSPISGHRSVSWYQQTPGQGLQFLFEYFSETQRNKGNFPGRFSGRQFSNSRSEMNVSTLELGDSALYLCASSLDGVLNTEAFFGQGTRLTVV.

This clonotype was observed many times. Written as DNA, the CDR3 is TGTGCCAGCAGTGTGACTAGCGGGGGTAAAAACATTCAGTACTTC. Translating gives CASSVTSGGKNIQYF. V usage is TRBV7-2 and J usage is TRBJ2-4, with TRBD2 matching 12 bases. J gave up 4 bases and V 6 bases, and 4 bases lay outside the gene matches. The CDR3 sequence is 15 residues long. Germline CDR1 reads SGHTA; CDR2 reads FQGNSA.

The table lists this clonotype with a count of one. A much more abundant neighbour one base away suggests this may be a read error. The V call is TRBV7-2, the J call TRBJ1-3, with TRBD1 matching over 8 bases. The V segment lost 5 bases and the J segment 2 bases; nucleotides outside the gene matches: 8. CDR3 size: 16 residues. Germline V lookup: CDR1 SGHTA, CDR2 FQGNSA. The CDR3 loop is CASSVVQGAPGNTIYF. The CDR3, as DNA: TGTGCCAGCAGCGTAGTCCAGGGGGCGCCTGGAAACACCATATATTTT.

This clonotype was observed a few times. The chain combines TRBV2 with TRBJ2-3; 10 positions match TRBD1. This CDR3 is built from 14 residues. Germline CDR1 reads SNHLY; CDR2 reads FYNNEI. This CDR3 reads CASGTGASTDTQYF. The CDR3 nucleotides are TGTGCTAGCGGGACAGGGGCTAGCACAGATACGCAGTATTTT.

This clonotype was counted many times. The chain carries TRBV7-8 and TRBJ2-3; no reliable D call. The V gene's germline CDR1 is SGHVS and CDR2 FQNEAQ. This CDR3 contains 13 residues. Trimming took 8 bases from V and 1 from J, leaving 10 bases between them. CDR3 in DNA: TGTGCCAGCTTGTCCGGTGGCACAGATACGCAGTATTTT. This translates into CASLSGGTDTQYF.

The rearrangement joins TRBV4-1 to TRBJ2-7, with D possibly TRBD2 on 5 matching bases. Trimming shortened V by 4 bases and J by 0 bases, and 19 bases separated the two germline ends. Germline CDR1 MGHRA, CDR2 YSYEKL. CDR3 length equals 17 residues. The DNA of the CDR3 is TGCGCCAGCAGCCTAAGCACTACCAGCGGACTCTCCTACGAGCAGTACTTC. Its protein product is CASSLSTTSGLSYEQYF.

The rearrangement uses TRBV19 and TRBJ1-1, with TRBD1 matching over 11 bases. Germline lookup yields CDR1 LNHDA and CDR2 SQIVND (reference sequence). This CDR3 is 20 amino acids long. J was trimmed by 1 base and V by 6 bases; bases with no gene match: 19. For the CDR3, the DNA is TGTGCCAGTAGCCTATGGTCCGGGACAGGGGGGATCATGTCGAACACTGAAGCTTTCTTT. Amino acids: CASSLWSGTGGIMSNTEAFF.

The table lists this clonotype with many counts. The chain has TRBV7-2 and TRBJ1-4, with D hard to call. Trimming cost V 5 bases and J 0 bases, with 10 bases left between them. CDR1 SGHTA and CDR2 FQGNSA come from the germline V gene. The CDR3 extends over 15 amino acids. CDR3 loop: CASSLLRSTNEKLFF. In DNA, the CDR3 is TGTGCCAGCAGCCTGCTCAGGTCAACTAATGAAAAACTGTTTTTT.